The next 26 T cell receptor beta chains were all read from a single sample in a study of early stage breast cancer tumors (dated by TCRdb to about 2017). Receptors were amplified or captured by the immunoSEQ multiplex PCR assay. The source is immuneACCESS, and TCRdb retained only in-frame sequences with V and J called. Part of the clones is not carried over; for the studies checked, unresolved V genes explain less than half of this, and the remainder is unexplained. Present in this sample are about 41,000 clones, 55% to 75% of which were seen just once. Clones ranked in the top ten supply about 6.8% of the sample. Sequencing was carried out using blood. The receptor source for this set is a person aged 50 to 59 with breast cancer.

The chain joins TRBV28 to TRBJ1-4; 9 bases match TRBD1. Trimming cost V 2 bases and J 8 bases; bases outside gene matches: 6. The CDR3 covers 15 residues. CDR1 and CDR2 from the germline V gene are MDHEN and SYDVKM. The CDR3 DNA reads TGTGCCAGCAGTTTACTGGGACAGGGAGTAGAAAAACTGTTTTTT. Amino acids: CASSLLGQGVEKLFF.

The CDR3 is CASSVGGDRLAKNIQYF. CDR3 in DNA: TGTGCCAGCAGCGTAGGGGGTGACAGATTAGCCAAAAACATTCAGTACTTC. The chain recombines TRBV9 with TRBJ2-4; TRBD1 might be the D (5 bases). Germline V CDR1 and CDR2: SGDLS, YYNGEE. The CDR3 is 17 amino acids. V was pared by 0 bases and J by 0 bases, with 13 bases between. The full variable domain, completed using reference TRBV9 and TRBJ2-4, is DSGVTQTPKHLITATGQRVTLRCSPRSGDLSVYWYQQSLDQGLQFLIQYYNGEERAKGNILERFSAQQFPDLHSELNLSSLELGDSALYFCASSVGGDRLAKNIQYFGAGTRLSVL.

The genes are TRBV7-3 and TRBJ2-1, with 9 bases aligning to TRBD2. Looked up from germline, CDR1 is SGHTA and CDR2 is FQGTGA. The CDR3 covers 16 residues. The ends lost 3 bases at V and 9 bases at J; junction bases unmatched: 12. The CDR3 loop reads CASSFLGSGRRGEQFF. The CDR3 bases are TGTGCCAGCAGCTTCCTCGGCAGCGGGAGGCGGGGTGAGCAGTTCTTC.

The rearrangement uses TRBV7-2 and TRBJ2-4, with 14 positions matching TRBD2. Germline CDR1 SGHTA, CDR2 FQGNSA. This CDR3 region has 16 residues. The V segment lost 1 base and the J segment 6 bases; nucleotides outside the gene matches: 2. The CDR3 region is CASSLGLAGGVNIQYF. CDR3 bases: TGTGCCAGCAGCTTAGGACTAGCGGGAGGGGTAAACATTCAGTACTTC.

The genes are TRBV28 and TRBJ1-5, with D hard to call. Trimming removed 2 bases at V and 1 base at J, with 12 bases between. The CDR3 has 16 residues. Germline V gene data show CDR1 as MDHEN and CDR2 as SYDVKM. CDR3 loop: CASSLEGRSSNQPQHF. In DNA, the CDR3 is TGTGCCAGCAGTTTAGAGGGCAGGTCGAGCAATCAGCCCCAGCATTTT.

The V call is TRBV2, the J call TRBJ2-1; possible D gene TRBD2, 6 bases. The CDR3 consists of 12 residues. Trimming shortened V by 2 bases and J by 11 bases, and 10 bases separated the two germline ends. Germline V gene data show CDR1 as SNHLY and CDR2 as FYNNEI. The DNA for the CDR3 is TGTGCCAGCAGTGAACGGGGGAGCAAGCAGTTCTTC. Translating gives CASSERGSKQFF.

This clone occurred once. The CDR3 region has the DNA TGTGCCAGCAGTGAAAACCTAGCGGGAGGGCGAGCCTACGAGCAGTACTTC. Translation: CASSENLAGGRAYEQYF. The gene calls are TRBV6-1 and TRBJ2-7, with 12 bases matching TRBD2. V dropped 2 bases and J dropped 2; count of bases not matched to a gene: 7. The CDR3 length is 17 residues. Germline CDR1 and CDR2: MNHNS and SASEGT.

V gene TRBV6-5 combines with J gene TRBJ1-1, with D hard to call. V was trimmed by 0 bases and J by 10 bases, leaving 15 bases between them. The CDR3 sequence is 14 residues long. Germline V gene data show CDR1 as MNHEY and CDR2 as SVGAGI. CDR3 protein: CASSYSSGSLRAFF. In nucleotides, the CDR3 is TGTGCCAGCAGTTACTCCTCGGGGTCTTTGCGAGCTTTCTTT.

The V and J genes are TRBV7-9 and TRBJ2-1, with TRBD2 identical over 10 bases. Losses at the gene ends were 4 bases for V and 6 bases for J; bases not matched to a gene: 6. The CDR3 is 15 residues long. CDR1 is SEHNR, CDR2 FQNEAQ, per germline (reference sequence). This chain's CDR3 is CASSWLAGDGNEQFF. The CDR3 DNA follows: TGTGCCAGCAGCTGGCTAGCGGGAGATGGCAATGAGCAGTTCTTC.

This chain connects TRBV11-2 to TRBJ2-7; 11 bases map to TRBD2. Looked up from germline, CDR1 is SGHAT and CDR2 is FQNNGV. After removal of 6 bases from V and 2 bases from J, the junction contained 9 bases not matched to a gene. There are 16 residues in the CDR3. DNA of the CDR3: TGTGCCAGCAGACCCATAGCGGGAGGGCCTGCCTACGAGCAGTACTTC. Translating it yields CASRPIAGGPAYEQYF. Using reference TRBV11-2 and TRBJ2-7 for the parts outside the CDR3, the full variable domain is EAGVAQSPRYKIIEKRQSVAFWCNPISGHATLYWYQQILGQGPKLLIQFQNNGVVDDSQLPKDRFSAERLKGVDSTLKIQPAKLEDSAVYLCASRPIAGGPAYEQYFGPGTRLTVT.

The CDR3 coding sequence is TGTGCCAGCAGTCGTTCCCGGAGAGGAACAGATACGCAGTATTTT. It translates to CASSRSRRGTDTQYF. V is TRBV25-1 and J is TRBJ2-3; D ambiguous. CDR1 is MGHDK, CDR2 SYGVNS, per germline. The CDR3 spans 15 residues. V lost 5 bases, J lost 3 bases, and 15 bases lay in between.

The chain is built from TRBV19 and TRBJ1-2; D unresolved. Trimming removed 4 bases from V and 4 bases from J, with 19 bases in between. This CDR3 has 16 amino acids. CDR1 is LNHDA, CDR2 SQIVND, per germline (reference sequence). CDR3 DNA sequence: TGTGCCAGTAGTACGGACTCCACGTCACCTCTCTATGGCTACACCTTC. Its translation is CASSTDSTSPLYGYTF.

V and J are TRBV6-5 and TRBJ1-4, with 10 bases that match TRBD1. Unmatched junction bases numbered 4, after V lost 6 bases and J lost 6 bases. The CDR3 is 14 amino acids. CDR1 and CDR2 (germline): MNHEY, SVGAGI. Here the CDR3 reads CASSDRGRDEKLFF. The DNA of the CDR3 is TGTGCCAGCAGCGACAGGGGGCGTGATGAAAAACTGTTTTTT.

J is TRBJ1-3 and V is TRBV23-1; the match to TRBD1 covers 7 bases. TRBV23-1 is an open reading frame, and its role is uncertain. V gave up 8 bases and J gave up 4 bases; unmatched junction bases: 11. This CDR3 has 15 residues. The CDR3 protein is CASVPGQLTGNTIYF. The CDR3 region has the DNA TGCGCCAGCGTGCCGGGACAGCTAACAGGAAACACCATATATTTT.

This rearrangement joins TRBV7-8 to TRBJ2-2; D possibly corresponds to TRBD1 (6 bases). Germline V gene lookup returns CDR1 SGHVS and CDR2 FQNEAQ. Trimming cost V 1 base and J 6 bases, with 12 bases left between them. The length of the CDR3 is 15 residues. CDR3 region: CASSLVGSGAGELFF. CDR3 nucleotide sequence: TGTGCCAGCAGCTTAGTCGGCTCAGGGGCCGGGGAGCTGTTTTTT.

The chain links TRBV6-5 to TRBJ2-7; 13 nucleotides align to TRBD2. This CDR3 contains 15 residues. The germline gives CDR1 MNHEY, CDR2 SVGAGI. With 6 bases clipped from V and 1 base from J, the junction kept 3 bases outside the gene matches. The chain's CDR3 is CASRPGLAGSYEQYV. As DNA, the CDR3 is TGTGCCAGCAGGCCGGGACTAGCGGGGTCCTACGAGCAGTACGTC.

The V call is TRBV7-2, the J call TRBJ1-2, with D unresolved. The V end lost 5 bases, the J end lost 4 bases, and 17 bases lay between the germline ends. CDR3 size: 15 residues. Germline CDR1 reads SGHTA; CDR2 reads FQGNSA. This chain's CDR3 is CASSRREEGAYGYTF. The CDR3 DNA reads TGTGCCAGCAGCAGGAGGGAGGAGGGTGCCTATGGCTACACCTTC.

The gene calls are TRBV19 and TRBJ1-3, with 9 bases that match TRBD1. Germline V lookup: CDR1 LNHDA, CDR2 SQIVND (reference sequence). CDR3 size: 16 residues. V lost 5 bases, J lost 4 bases, and 9 bases stayed unmatched. The CDR3 is CASSGPGQGTGNTIYF. The CDR3 nucleotides are TGTGCCAGTAGTGGACCGGGACAGGGTACCGGAAACACCATATATTTT.

The V call is TRBV5-1, the J call TRBJ2-5, with 8 bases that match TRBD1. The CDR3 is 15 residues long. From germline, CDR1 is SGHRS and CDR2 YFSETQ. The ends lost 0 bases at V and 4 bases at J; junction bases unmatched: 5. CDR3: CASSLALDRAETQYF. CDR3 sequence (DNA): TGCGCCAGCAGCTTGGCCTTGGACAGGGCAGAGACCCAGTACTTC.

The CDR3 protein is CASSLGLAGAQYF. Here the CDR3 DNA reads TGTGCCAGCAGCTTAGGTCTAGCGGGGGCCCAGTACTTC. This chain links TRBV7-2 with TRBJ2-5; 10 bases are a match to TRBD2. Per the germline V gene, CDR1 is SGHTA and CDR2 is FQGNSA. Trimming removed 1 base from V and 9 bases from J; junction bases left unmatched: 2. This CDR3 is built from 13 residues.

The gene calls are TRBV18 and TRBJ1-2, with D perhaps matching TRBD1 (6 bases). CDR3 length equals 17 residues. The germline gives CDR1 KGHSH, CDR2 LQKENI. The V end lost 3 bases, the J end lost 8 bases, and 25 bases lay between the germline ends. The CDR3 DNA follows: TGTGCCAGCTCACCTAATCGGCCAGGGGCCCAACCCGGAGGCTACACCTTC. Translation: CASSPNRPGAQPGGYTF.

This chain joins TRBV5-1 and TRBJ1-2, with TRBD1 identical over 9 bases. This CDR3 comprises 15 residues. The junction had 6 bases not matched to a gene; V was cut back by 3 bases and J by 3 bases. CDR1 and CDR2 (germline): SGHRS, YFSETQ. CDR3 amino acids: CASSSGQGVDYGYTF. In DNA form, the CDR3 reads TGCGCCAGCAGCTCGGGACAGGGAGTAGACTATGGCTACACCTTC. Looking up the rest from reference TRBV5-1 and TRBJ1-2 gives the full variable domain: KAGVTQTPRYLIKTRGQQVTLSCSPISGHRSVSWYQQTPGQGLQFLFEYFSETQRNKGNFPGRFSGRQFSNSRSEMNVSTLELGDSALYLCASSSGQGVDYGYTFGSGTRLTVV.

This clone was picked up one time. The chain uses TRBV18 and TRBJ2-7; 9 nucleotides line up with TRBD2. V lost 4 bases to trimming and J lost 0 bases; unmatched junction nucleotides: 4. CDR3 size: 15 residues. The germline CDR1 and CDR2 sequences are KGHSH and LQKENI. Written as DNA, the CDR3 is TGTGCCAGCTCACAGGCTAGCGGGACCTCCTACGAGCAGTACTTC. Translated, it gives CASSQASGTSYEQYF.

DNA of the CDR3: TGCGCCAGCAGCTTGGCCTCGCTCCTCGGCACTGAAGCTTTCTTT. Encoded protein: CASSLASLLGTEAFF. The V and J genes are TRBV5-1 and TRBJ1-1; D not certain. Germline V gives CDR1 SGHRS, CDR2 YFSETQ. There are 15 residues in the CDR3. Between the trimmed V and J ends, which lost 0 bases and 4 bases, there was a span of 13 bases.

This chain uses TRBV7-6 with TRBJ1-2, with a tentative D call TRBD1 (5 bases). This CDR3 has 13 amino acids. The V gene's germline CDR1 is SGHVS and CDR2 FNYEAQ. Trimming stripped 5 bases from V and 6 bases from J, with 13 bases between. The CDR3 region is CASSHWGGNGYTF. The CDR3 DNA follows: TGTGCCAGCAGCCACTGGGGGGGGAATGGCTACACCTTC.

The chain joins TRBV19 to TRBJ2-4; D not certain. The length of the CDR3 is 11 residues. Germline loops: CDR1 LNHDA, CDR2 SQIVND (reference sequence). Trimming cost V 3 bases and J 7 bases, with 4 bases left between them. Here the CDR3 reads CASSIGNIQYF. DNA of the CDR3: TGTGCCAGTAGTATCGGGAACATTCAGTACTTC. The whole variable domain, filled in from reference TRBV19 and TRBJ2-4, reads DGGITQSPKYLFRKEGQNVTLSCEQNLNHDAMYWYRQDPGQGLRLIYYSQIVNDFQKGDIAEGYSVSREKKESFPLTVTSAQKNPTAFYLCASSIGNIQYFGAGTRLSVL.